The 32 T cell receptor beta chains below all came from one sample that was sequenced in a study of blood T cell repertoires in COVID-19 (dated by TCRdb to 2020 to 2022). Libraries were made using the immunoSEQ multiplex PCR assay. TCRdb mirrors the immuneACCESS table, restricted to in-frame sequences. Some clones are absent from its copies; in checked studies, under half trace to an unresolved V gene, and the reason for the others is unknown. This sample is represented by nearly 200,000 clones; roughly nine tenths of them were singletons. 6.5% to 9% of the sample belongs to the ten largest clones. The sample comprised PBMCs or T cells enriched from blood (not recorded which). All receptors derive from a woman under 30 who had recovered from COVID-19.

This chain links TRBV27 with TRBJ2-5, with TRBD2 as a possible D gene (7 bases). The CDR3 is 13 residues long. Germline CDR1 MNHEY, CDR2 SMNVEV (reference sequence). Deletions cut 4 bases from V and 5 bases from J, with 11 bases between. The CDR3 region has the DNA TGTGCCAGCAGTTGGGGGGGGCAGGAGACCCAGTACTTC. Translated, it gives CASSWGGQETQYF.

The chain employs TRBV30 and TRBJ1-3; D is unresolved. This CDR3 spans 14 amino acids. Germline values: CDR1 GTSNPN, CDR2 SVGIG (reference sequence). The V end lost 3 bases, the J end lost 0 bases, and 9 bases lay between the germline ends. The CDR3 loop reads CAWRLVSSGNTIYF. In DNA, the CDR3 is TGTGCCTGGAGGCTAGTTAGCTCTGGAAACACCATATATTTT.

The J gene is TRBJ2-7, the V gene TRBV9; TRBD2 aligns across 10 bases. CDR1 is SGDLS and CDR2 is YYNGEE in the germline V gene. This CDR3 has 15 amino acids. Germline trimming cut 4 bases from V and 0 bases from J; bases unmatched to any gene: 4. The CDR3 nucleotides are TGTGCCAGCAGCACTAGCGGGGCCTCCTCCTACGAGCAGTACTTC. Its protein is CASSTSGASSYEQYF.

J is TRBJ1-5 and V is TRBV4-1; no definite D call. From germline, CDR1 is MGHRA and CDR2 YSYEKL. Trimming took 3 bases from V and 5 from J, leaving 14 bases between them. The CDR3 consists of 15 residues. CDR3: CASSHHYAVDQPQHF. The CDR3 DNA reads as TGCGCCAGCAGCCACCACTACGCGGTAGATCAGCCCCAGCATTTT.

For the CDR3, the DNA is TGTGCCAGCAGTCTCGTCCCCTCAACAGGGCGCGGGGAAGCTTTCTTT. Protein sequence: CASSLVPSTGRGEAFF. V usage is TRBV28 and J usage is TRBJ1-1; D is possibly TRBD1 (6 bases). The CDR3 sequence is 16 residues long. CDR1 and CDR2 from the germline V gene are MDHEN and SYDVKM. The ends were cut back, 5 bases at V and 8 bases at J, with 24 bases in the middle.

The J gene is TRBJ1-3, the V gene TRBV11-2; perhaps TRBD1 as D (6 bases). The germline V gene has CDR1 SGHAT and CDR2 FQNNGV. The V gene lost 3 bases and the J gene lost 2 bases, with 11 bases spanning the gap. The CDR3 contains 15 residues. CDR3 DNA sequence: TGTGCCAGCAGCTTTTCAGGGGTGACTGGAAACACCATATATTTT. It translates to CASSFSGVTGNTIYF.

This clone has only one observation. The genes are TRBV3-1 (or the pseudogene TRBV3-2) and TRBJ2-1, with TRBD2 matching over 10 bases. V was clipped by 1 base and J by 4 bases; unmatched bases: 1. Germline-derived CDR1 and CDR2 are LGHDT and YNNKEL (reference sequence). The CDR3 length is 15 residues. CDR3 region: CASSQVAGGYNEQFF. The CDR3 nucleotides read TGTGCCAGCAGCCAAGTAGCGGGAGGTTACAATGAGCAGTTCTTC.

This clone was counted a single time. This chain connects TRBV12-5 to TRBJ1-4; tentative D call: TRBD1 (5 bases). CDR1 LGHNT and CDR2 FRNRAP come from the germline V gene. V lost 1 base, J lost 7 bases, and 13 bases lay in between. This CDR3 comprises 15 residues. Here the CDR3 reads CASGLALDRGEKLFF. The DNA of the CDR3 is TGTGCTAGTGGTTTGGCCCTTGACAGAGGTGAAAAACTGTTTTTT. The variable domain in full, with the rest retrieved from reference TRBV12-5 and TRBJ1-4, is DARVTQTPRHKVTEMGQEVTMRCQPILGHNTVFWYRQTMMQGLELLAYFRNRAPLDDSGMPKDRFSAEMPDATLATLKIQPSEPRDSAVYFCASGLALDRGEKLFFGSGTQLSVL.

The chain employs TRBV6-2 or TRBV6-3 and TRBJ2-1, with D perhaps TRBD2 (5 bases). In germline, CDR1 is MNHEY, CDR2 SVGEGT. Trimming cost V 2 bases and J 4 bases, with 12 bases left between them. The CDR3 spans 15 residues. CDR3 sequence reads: CASSYLLRTYNEQFF. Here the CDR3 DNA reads TGTGCCAGCAGTTACCTCCTACGGACTTACAATGAGCAGTTCTTC.

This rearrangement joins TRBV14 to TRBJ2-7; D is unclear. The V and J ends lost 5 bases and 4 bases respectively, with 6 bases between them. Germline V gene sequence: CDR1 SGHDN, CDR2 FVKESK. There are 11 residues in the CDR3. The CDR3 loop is CASSTAYEQYF. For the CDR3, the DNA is TGTGCCAGCAGCACTGCTTACGAGCAGTACTTC. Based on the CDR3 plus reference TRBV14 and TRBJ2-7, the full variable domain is EAGVTQFPSHSVIEKGQTVTLRCDPISGHDNLYWYRRVMGKEIKFLLHFVKESKQDESGMPNNRFLAERTGGTYSTLKVQPAELEDSGVYFCASSTAYEQYFGPGTRLTVT.

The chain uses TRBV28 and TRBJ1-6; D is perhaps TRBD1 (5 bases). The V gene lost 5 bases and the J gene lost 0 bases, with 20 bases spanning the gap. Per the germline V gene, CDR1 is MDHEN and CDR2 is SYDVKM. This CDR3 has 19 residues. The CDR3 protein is CASSPKGRPGGSYNSPLHF. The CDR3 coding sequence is TGTGCCAGCAGTCCCAAGGGCCGCCCGGGGGGCTCCTATAATTCACCCCTCCACTTT. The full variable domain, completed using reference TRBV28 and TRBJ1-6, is DVKVTQSSRYLVKRTGEKVFLECVQDMDHENMFWYRQDPGLGLRLIYFSYDVKMKEKGDIPEGYSVSREKKERFSLILESASTNQTSMYLCASSPKGRPGGSYNSPLHFGNGTRLTVT.

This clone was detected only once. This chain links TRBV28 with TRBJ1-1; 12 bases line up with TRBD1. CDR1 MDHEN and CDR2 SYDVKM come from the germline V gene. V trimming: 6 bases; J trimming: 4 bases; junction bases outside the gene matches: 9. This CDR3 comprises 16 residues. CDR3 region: CASRLGTGGFGTEAFF. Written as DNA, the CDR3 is TGTGCCAGCAGGCTAGGGACAGGGGGCTTCGGCACTGAAGCTTTCTTT.

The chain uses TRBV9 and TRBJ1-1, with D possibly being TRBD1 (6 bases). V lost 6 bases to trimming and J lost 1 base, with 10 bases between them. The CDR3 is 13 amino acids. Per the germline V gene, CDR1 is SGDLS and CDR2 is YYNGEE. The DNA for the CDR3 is TGTGCCAGCAACCGGGACAAGAACACTGAAGCTTTCTTT. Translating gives CASNRDKNTEAFF.

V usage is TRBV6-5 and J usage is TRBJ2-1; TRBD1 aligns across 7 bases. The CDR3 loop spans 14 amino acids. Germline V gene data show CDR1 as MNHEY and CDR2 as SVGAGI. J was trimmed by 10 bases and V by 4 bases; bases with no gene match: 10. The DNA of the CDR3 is TGTGCCAGCAGTTCAAACAGGGGATTAACGGAGCAGTTCTTC. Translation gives CASSSNRGLTEQFF.

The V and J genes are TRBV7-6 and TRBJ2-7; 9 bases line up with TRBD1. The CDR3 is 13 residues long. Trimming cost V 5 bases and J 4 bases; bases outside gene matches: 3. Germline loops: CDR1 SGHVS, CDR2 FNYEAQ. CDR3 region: CASSLGTGYEQYF. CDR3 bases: TGTGCCAGCAGCCTCGGGACAGGGTACGAGCAGTACTTC. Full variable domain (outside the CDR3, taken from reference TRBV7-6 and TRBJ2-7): GAGVSQSPRYKVTKRGQDVALRCDPISGHVSLYWYRQALGQGPEFLTYFNYEAQQDKSGLPNDRFSAERPEGSISTLTIQRTEQRDSAMYRCASSLGTGYEQYFGPGTRLTVT.

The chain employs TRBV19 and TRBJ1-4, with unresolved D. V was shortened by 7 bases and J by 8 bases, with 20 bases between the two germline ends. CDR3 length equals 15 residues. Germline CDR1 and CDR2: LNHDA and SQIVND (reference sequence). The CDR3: CASNQEGLPTEKLFF. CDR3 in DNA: TGTGCCAGTAACCAGGAAGGACTCCCGACAGAAAAACTGTTTTTT. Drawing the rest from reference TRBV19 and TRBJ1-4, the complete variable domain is DGGITQSPKYLFRKEGQNVTLSCEQNLNHDAMYWYRQDPGQGLRLIYYSQIVNDFQKGDIAEGYSVSREKKESFPLTVTSAQKNPTAFYLCASNQEGLPTEKLFFGSGTQLSVL.

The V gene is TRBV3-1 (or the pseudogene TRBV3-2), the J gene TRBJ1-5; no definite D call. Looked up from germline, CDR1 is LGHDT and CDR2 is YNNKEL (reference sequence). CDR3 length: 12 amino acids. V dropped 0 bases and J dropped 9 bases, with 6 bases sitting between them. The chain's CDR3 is CASSQETGPQHF. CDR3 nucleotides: TGTGCCAGCAGCCAAGAAACCGGGCCCCAGCATTTT.

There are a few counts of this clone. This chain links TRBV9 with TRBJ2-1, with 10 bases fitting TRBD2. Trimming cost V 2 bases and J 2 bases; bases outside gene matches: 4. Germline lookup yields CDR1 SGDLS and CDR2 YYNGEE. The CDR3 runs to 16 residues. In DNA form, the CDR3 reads TGTGCCAGCAGCGTCCAAACTAGCGGGGCCTACAATGAGCAGTTCTTC. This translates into CASSVQTSGAYNEQFF.

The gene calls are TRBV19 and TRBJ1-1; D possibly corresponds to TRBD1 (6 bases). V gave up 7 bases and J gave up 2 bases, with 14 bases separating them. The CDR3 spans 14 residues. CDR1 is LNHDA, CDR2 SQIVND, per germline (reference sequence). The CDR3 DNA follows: TGTGCCAGTATTCGGGGGGGGCTAAACACTGAAGCTTTCTTT. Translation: CASIRGGLNTEAFF.

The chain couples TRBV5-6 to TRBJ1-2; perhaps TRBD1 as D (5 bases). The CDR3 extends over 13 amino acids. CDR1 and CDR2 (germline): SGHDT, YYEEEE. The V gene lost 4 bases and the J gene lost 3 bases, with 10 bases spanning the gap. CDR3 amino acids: CASSHDRHYGYTF. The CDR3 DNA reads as TGTGCCAGCAGCCATGACAGACACTATGGCTACACCTTC.

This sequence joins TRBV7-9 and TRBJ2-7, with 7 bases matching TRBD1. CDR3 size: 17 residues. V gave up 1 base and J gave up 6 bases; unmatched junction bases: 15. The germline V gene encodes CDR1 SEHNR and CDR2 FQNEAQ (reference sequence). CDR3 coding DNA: TGTGCCAGCAGCTTAGTTGGGACAGTTTCACCCTTTGTCGAGCAGTACTTC. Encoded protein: CASSLVGTVSPFVEQYF.

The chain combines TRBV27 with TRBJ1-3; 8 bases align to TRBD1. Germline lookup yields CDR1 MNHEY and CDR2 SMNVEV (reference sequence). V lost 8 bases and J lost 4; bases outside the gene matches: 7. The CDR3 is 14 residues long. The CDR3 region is CASRDGTGGNTIYF. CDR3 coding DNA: TGTGCCAGCCGGGATGGGACAGGAGGAAACACCATATATTTT.

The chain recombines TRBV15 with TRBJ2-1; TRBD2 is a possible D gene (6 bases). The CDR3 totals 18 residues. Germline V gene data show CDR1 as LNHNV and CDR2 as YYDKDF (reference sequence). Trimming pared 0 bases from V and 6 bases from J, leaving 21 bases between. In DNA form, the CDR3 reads TGTGCCACCAGCAGAGACCCGCGGGGTCTGGGCCCCCCCAATGAGCAGTTCTTC. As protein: CATSRDPRGLGPPNEQFF.

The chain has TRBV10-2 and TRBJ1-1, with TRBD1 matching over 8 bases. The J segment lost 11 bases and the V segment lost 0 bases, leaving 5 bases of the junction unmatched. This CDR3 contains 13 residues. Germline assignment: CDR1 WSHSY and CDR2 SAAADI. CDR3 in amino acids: CASSESMDRAAFF. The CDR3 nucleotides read TGCGCCAGCAGTGAGTCCATGGACAGGGCGGCTTTCTTT.

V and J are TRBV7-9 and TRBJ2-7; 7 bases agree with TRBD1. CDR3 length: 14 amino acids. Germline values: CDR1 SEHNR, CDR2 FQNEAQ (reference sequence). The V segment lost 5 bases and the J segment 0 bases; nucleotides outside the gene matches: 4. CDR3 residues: CASSQGGVSYEQYF. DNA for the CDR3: TGTGCCAGCAGCCAAGGGGGCGTCTCCTACGAGCAGTACTTC.

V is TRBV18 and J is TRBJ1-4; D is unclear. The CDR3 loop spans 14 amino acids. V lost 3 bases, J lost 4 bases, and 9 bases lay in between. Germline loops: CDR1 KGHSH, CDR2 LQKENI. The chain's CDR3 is CASSPSGSNEKLFF. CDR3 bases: TGTGCCAGCTCACCTTCTGGGAGTAATGAAAAACTGTTTTTT.

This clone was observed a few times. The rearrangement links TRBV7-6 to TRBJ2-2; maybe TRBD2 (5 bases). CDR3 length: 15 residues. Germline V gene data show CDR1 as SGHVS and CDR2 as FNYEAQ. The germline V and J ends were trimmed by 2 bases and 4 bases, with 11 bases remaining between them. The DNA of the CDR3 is TGTGCCAGCAGCTTAAATCGGGGAGTCACCGGGGAGCTGTTTTTT. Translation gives CASSLNRGVTGELFF.

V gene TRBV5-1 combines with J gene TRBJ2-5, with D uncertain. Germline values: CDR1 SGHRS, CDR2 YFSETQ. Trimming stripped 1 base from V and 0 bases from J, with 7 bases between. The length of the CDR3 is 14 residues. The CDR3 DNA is TGCGCCAGCAGCTTGTCTACAGACCAAGAGACCCAGTACTTC. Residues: CASSLSTDQETQYF.

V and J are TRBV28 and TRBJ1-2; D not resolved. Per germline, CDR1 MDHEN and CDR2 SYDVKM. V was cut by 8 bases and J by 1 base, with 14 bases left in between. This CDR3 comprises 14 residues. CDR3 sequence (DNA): TGTGCCAGCTCACAGCTTGCTCGTAACTATGGCTACACCTTC. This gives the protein CASSQLARNYGYTF.

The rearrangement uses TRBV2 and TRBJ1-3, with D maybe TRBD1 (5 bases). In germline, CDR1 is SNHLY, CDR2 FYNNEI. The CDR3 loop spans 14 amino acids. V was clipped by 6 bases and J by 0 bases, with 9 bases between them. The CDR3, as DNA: TGTGCCAGCAGAACAGACAGCTCTGGAAACACCATATATTTT. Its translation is CASRTDSSGNTIYF.

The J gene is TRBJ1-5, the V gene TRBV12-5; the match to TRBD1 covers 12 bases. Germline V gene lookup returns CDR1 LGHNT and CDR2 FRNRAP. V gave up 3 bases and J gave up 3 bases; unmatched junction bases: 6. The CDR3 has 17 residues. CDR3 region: CASGLEGQGAFNQPQHF. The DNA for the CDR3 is TGTGCTAGTGGTTTAGAGGGACAGGGGGCATTCAATCAGCCCCAGCATTTT.

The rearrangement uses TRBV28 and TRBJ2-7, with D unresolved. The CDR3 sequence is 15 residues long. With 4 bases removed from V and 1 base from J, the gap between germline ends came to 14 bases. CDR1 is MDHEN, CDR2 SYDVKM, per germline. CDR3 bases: TGTGCCAGCAGTTCCCATATTACACGATCCTACGAGCAGTACTTC. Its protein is CASSSHITRSYEQYF.